This TCR beta chain was identified in a study of OX40 agonist ivuxolimab in advanced cancers. Study-level results: Antigen specificity was not determined for the expanded peripheral T cells. Researchers report that CD8+ T cells had, on average, more expanded clones than CD4+.

A single count supports this clone. Its antigen is undetermined. Clones were read by immunoSEQ multiplex PCR, and TCRdb kept only the in-frame ones, dropping some. The repertoire holds 98,000 or so clones, approximately 86% seen once, with about 0.82% in the top ten. This sample comprised CD4+ or CD8+ T cells sorted from blood, obtained in a trial of the OX40 agonist ivuxolimab. The sequence derives from an adult with an advanced solid tumor such as melanoma, head and neck, liver or kidney cancer.

DNA for the CDR3: TGTGCCCACAGGGGGCTGAACACTGAAGCTTTCTTT. This codes for CAHRGLNTEAFF. This sequence joins TRBV28 and TRBJ1-1; TRBD1 matches at 9 bases. The CDR3 spans 12 residues. Germline values: CDR1 MDHEN, CDR2 SYDVKM. Germline trimming cut 11 bases from V and 0 bases from J; bases unmatched to any gene: 1.